This T cell receptor beta chain stems from a study of CD4 T cells in relation to SARS-CoV-2 and coronaviruses. About the research overall: Negative control cultures got HIV-1 Nef peptides or no peptide. Shared crossreactive spike epitopes were mapped to their HLA restriction.

Assay: immunoSEQ multiplex PCR; the TCRdb copy retains only in-frame clones and omits some. The sample lists approximately 15,000 clones, roughly three quarters occurring once. Before the COVID-19 pandemic, during about 2010-2019, CD4+ T cells were taken from unexposed donors. The cells were cultured for around ten days before CD4+ T cells were isolated. Remarks on this clone: Antigen specificity is unknown.

This CDR3 spans 14 amino acids. The V gene's germline CDR1 is MDHEN and CDR2 SYDVKM. The germline V and J ends were trimmed by 6 bases and 0 bases, with 11 bases remaining between them. The rearrangement links TRBV28 to TRBJ1-2; maybe TRBD1 (5 bases). The sample was CD4+ T cells from PBMCs, cultured in vitro. This TCR came from a human donor in good health. Here the CDR3 DNA reads TGTGCCAGCAGGAGGCAGGGTTCTAACTATGGCTACACCTTC. This translates into CASRRQGSNYGYTF.